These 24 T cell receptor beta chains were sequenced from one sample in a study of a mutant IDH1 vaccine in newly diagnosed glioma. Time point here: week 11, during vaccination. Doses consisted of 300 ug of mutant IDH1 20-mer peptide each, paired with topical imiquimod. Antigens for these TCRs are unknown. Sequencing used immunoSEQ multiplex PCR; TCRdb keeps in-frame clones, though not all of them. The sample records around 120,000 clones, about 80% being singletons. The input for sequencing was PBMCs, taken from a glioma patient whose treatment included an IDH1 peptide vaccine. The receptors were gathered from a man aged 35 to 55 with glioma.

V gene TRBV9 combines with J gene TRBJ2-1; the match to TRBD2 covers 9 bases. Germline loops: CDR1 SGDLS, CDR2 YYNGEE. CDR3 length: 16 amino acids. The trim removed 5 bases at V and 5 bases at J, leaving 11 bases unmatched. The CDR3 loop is CASSNPGTSINNEQFF. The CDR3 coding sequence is TGTGCCAGCAGTAACCCCGGGACTAGCATAAACAATGAGCAGTTCTTC.

The CDR3 nucleotides read TGTGCCAGCAGCCCCCCAGGCTTGAGGAGCTCTGGAAACACCATATATTTT. Protein product: CASSPPGLRSSGNTIYF. The chain joins TRBV7-9 to TRBJ1-3; the D is unclear. The length of the CDR3 is 17 residues. The germline V gene has CDR1 SEHNR and CDR2 FQNEAQ (reference sequence). Trimming removed 5 bases from V and 0 bases from J, with 17 bases in between.

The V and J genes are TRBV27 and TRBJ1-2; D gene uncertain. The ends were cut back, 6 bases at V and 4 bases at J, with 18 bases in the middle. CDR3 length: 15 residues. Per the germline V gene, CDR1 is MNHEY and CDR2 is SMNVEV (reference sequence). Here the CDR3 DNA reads TGTGCCAGCAGATTGGGCGGCGTGGCCACCTATGGCTACACCTTC. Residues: CASRLGGVATYGYTF.

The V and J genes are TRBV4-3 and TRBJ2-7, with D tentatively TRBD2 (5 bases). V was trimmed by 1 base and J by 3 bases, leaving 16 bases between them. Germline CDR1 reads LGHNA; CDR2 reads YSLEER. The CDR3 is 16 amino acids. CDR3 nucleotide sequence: TGCGCCAGCAGCCAAGGCACCGAGGGAGCCGACTACGAGCAGTACTTC. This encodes CASSQGTEGADYEQYF.

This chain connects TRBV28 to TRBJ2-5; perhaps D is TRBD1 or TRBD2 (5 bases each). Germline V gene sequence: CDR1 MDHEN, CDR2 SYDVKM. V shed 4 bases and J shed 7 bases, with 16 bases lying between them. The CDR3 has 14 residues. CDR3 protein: CASSSSGRRMTQYF. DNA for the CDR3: TGTGCCAGCAGTTCCTCAGGGCGGAGGATGACCCAGTACTTC.

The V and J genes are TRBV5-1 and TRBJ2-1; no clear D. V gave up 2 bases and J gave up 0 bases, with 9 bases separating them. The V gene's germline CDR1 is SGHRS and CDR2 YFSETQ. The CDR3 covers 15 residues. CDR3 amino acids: CASSLSESSYNEQFF. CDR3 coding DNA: TGCGCCAGCAGCTTAAGCGAGAGCTCCTACAATGAGCAGTTCTTC.

CDR3 in DNA: TGTGCCAGCAGCTTAGCCCAACTTAACTATGGCTACACCTTC. Translating it yields CASSLAQLNYGYTF. This chain joins TRBV7-2 and TRBJ1-2; D is unresolved. This CDR3 is 14 amino acids long. V was trimmed by 0 bases and J by 1 base, leaving 6 bases between them. Germline assignment: CDR1 SGHTA and CDR2 FQGNSA.

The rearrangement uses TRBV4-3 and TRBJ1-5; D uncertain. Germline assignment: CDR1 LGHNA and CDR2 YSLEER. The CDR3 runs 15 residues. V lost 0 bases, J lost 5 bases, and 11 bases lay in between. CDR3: CASSQERSDYQPQHF. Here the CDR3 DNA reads TGCGCCAGCAGCCAAGAAAGGTCAGATTATCAGCCCCAGCATTTT.

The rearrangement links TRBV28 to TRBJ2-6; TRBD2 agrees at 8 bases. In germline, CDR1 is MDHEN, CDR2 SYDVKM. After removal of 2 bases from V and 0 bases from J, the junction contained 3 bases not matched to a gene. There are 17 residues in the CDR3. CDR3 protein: CASSLPGLGSGANVLTF. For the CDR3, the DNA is TGTGCCAGCAGTTTACCGGGACTAGGCTCTGGGGCCAACGTCCTGACTTTC.

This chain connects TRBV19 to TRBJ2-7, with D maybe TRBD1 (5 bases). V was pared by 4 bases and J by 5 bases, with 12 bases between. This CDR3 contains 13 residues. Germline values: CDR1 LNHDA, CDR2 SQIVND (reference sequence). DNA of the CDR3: TGTGCCAGTAGTACAGGGTTAATCGACGAGCAGTACTTC. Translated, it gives CASSTGLIDEQYF.

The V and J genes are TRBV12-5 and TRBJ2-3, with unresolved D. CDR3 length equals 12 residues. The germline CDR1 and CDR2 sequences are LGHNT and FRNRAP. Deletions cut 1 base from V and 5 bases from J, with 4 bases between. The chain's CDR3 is CASGLEGDTQYF. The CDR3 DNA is TGTGCTAGTGGTTTGGAGGGAGATACGCAGTATTTT.

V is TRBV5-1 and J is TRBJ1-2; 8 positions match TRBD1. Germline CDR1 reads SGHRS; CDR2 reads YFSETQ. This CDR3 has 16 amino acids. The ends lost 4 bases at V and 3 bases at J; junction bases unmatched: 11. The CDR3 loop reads CASSASQGARDYGYTF. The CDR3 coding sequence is TGCGCCAGCAGCGCTAGTCAGGGGGCGCGAGACTATGGCTACACCTTC.

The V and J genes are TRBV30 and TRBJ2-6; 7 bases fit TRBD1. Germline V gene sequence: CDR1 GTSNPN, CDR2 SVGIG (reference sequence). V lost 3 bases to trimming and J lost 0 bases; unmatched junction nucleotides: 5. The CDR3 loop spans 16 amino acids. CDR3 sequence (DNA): TGTGCCTGGAGGGGGGACAGCCTCTCTGGGGCCAACGTCCTGACTTTC. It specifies CAWRGDSLSGANVLTF.

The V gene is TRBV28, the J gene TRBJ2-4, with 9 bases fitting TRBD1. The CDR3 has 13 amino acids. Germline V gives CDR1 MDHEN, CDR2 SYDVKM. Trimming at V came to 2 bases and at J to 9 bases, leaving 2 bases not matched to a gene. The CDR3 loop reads CASSLDRGFIQYF. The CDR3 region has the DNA TGTGCCAGCAGTTTAGACAGGGGGTTCATTCAGTACTTC. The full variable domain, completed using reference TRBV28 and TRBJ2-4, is DVKVTQSSRYLVKRTGEKVFLECVQDMDHENMFWYRQDPGLGLRLIYFSYDVKMKEKGDIPEGYSVSREKKERFSLILESASTNQTSMYLCASSLDRGFIQYFGAGTRLSVL.

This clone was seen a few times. Written as DNA, the CDR3 is TGTGCCAGCAGCCCCAGGGGGGGAGTGCGCACTGAAGCTTTCTTT. Its translation: CASSPRGGVRTEAFF. The genes are TRBV4-2 and TRBJ1-1, with 7 positions matching TRBD1. From germline, CDR1 is LGHNA and CDR2 YNFKEQ. J was trimmed by 4 bases and V by 4 bases; bases with no gene match: 9. This CDR3 is 15 amino acids long.

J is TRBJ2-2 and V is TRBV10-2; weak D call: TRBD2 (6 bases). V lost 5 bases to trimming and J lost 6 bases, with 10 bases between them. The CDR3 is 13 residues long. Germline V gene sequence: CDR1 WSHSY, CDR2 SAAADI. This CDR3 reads CASSRTSPGELFF. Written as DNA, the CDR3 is TGCGCCAGCAGTCGAACTAGCCCCGGGGAGCTGTTTTTT.

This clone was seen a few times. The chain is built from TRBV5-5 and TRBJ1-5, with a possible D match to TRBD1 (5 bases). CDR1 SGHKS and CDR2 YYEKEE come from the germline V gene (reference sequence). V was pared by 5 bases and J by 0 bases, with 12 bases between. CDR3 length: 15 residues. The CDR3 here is CASSYLTASNQPQHF. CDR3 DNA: TGTGCCAGCAGTTATCTGACAGCTAGCAATCAGCCCCAGCATTTT.

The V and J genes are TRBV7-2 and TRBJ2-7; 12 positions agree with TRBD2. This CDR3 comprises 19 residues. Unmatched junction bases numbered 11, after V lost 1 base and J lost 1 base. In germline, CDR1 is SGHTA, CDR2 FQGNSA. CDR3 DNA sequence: TGTGCCAGCAGCTTAGGGGGGGCATGGCTAGCGGGAGGGTCCTACGAGCAGTACTTC. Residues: CASSLGGAWLAGGSYEQYF. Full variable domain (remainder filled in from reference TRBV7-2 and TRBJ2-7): GAGVSQSPSNKVTEKGKDVELRCDPISGHTALYWYRQSLGQGLEFLIYFQGNSAPDKSGLPSDRFSAERTGGSVSTLTIQRTQQEDSAVYLCASSLGGAWLAGGSYEQYFGPGTRLTVT.

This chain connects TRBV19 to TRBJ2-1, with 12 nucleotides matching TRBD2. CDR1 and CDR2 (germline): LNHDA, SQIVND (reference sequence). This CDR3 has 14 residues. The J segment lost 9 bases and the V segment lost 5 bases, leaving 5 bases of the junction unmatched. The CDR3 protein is CASSVLAGGREQFF. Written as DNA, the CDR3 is TGTGCCAGTAGTGTCCTAGCGGGGGGGCGTGAGCAGTTCTTC.

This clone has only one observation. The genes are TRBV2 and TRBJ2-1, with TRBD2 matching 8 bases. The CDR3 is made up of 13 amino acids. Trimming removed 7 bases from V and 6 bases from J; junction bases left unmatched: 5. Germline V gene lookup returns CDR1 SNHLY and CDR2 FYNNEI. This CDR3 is CASKTSATNEQFF. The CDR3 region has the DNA TGTGCCAGCAAGACTAGCGCGACCAATGAGCAGTTCTTC.

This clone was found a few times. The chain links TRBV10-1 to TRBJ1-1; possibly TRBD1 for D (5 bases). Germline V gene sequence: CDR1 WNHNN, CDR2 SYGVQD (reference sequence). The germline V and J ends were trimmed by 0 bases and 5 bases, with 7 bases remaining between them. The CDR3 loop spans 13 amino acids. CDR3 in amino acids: CASSESGRTEAFF. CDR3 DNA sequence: TGCGCCAGCAGTGAGTCGGGGCGGACTGAAGCTTTCTTT.

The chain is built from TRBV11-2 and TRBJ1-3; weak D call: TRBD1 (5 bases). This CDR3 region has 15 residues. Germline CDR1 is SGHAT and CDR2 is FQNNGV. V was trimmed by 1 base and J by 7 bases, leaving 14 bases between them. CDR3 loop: CASSLVEGWRNTIYF. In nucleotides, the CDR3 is TGTGCCAGCAGCTTAGTGGAGGGGTGGAGGAACACCATATATTTT.

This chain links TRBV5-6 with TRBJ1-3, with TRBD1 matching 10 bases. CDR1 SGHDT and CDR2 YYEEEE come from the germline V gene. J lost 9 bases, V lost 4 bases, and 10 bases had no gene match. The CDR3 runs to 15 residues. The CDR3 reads CASSIRTGGGSTIYF. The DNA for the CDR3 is TGTGCCAGCAGCATTCGGACAGGGGGAGGGAGCACCATATATTTT.

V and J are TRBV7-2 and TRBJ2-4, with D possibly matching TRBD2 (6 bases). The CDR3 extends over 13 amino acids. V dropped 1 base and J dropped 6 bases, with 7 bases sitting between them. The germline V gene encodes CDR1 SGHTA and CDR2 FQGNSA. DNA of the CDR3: TGTGCCAGCAGCTTAGGGAGGGGAAACATTCAGTACTTC. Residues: CASSLGRGNIQYF.